This T cell receptor (beta chain) was documented in a study of low-dose radiotherapy and immunotherapy resistance in tumors. In the study overall: With fractions of 0.5 Gy given every 2 weeks, Cohort 1 accumulated a total of 6.5 Gy.

This clonotype came up many times. TRAV- and TRBV-specific primers, spanning alpha and beta chains, primed first-strand cDNA. A constant-region primer paired with the V-primer adapter amplified TCRs over about 18 PCR cycles. Isolated mRNA was amplified by in vitro transcription. TCRdb re-called the reads with MiXCR, one entry per CDR3 protein. The sample records 80,000 or so distinct CDR3 sequences, around 17% being singletons. Time point defined: after trial treatment. Sample treatment: LDRT plus nivolumab, ipilimumab, low-dose cyclophosphamide and aspirin (RACIN trial). Sequenced material: PBMCs, taken after low-dose radiotherapy plus immunotherapy. The origin of this receptor is a male donor with prostate cancer.

In nucleotides, the CDR3 is TGTGCCAGCAGGGGGACTAGCGGGAGCAAAAATGAGCAGTTCTTC. Translated, it gives CASRGTSGSKNEQFF. The rearrangement uses TRBV3-1 and TRBJ2-1, with 14 bases matching TRBD2. CDR1 and CDR2 from the germline V gene are LGHDT and YNNKEL (reference sequence). Losses at the gene ends were 6 bases for V and 7 bases for J; bases not matched to a gene: 5. This CDR3 region has 15 residues.